One and the same sample provided the 19 T cell receptor beta chains below, sequenced in a study of regulatory T cells in long-lasting Graves disease. Time point: newly diagnosed GD, antithyroid drugs for less than 3 months. RNA from PBMCs was the source of the TCR library. Arm-PCR with iRepertoire HTBI primers amplified the CDR3 regions for these TCR beta libraries. TCRdb re-derived calls from the multiplex PCR reads in MiXCR, one entry per CDR3 protein. This sample has approximately 480,000 distinct CDR3 sequences, with about a sixth found just once. These data were also reused for a study on T cells in Graves' hyperthyroidism and ophthalmopathy.

Here the sequenced sample was peripheral blood mononuclear cells (PBMCs), taken at new diagnosis, from a patient treated with antithyroid drugs. The source of these receptors is a man aged 35-49 years with Graves disease.

This clonotype is a singleton in its sample. This may come from a read error, since a much larger clone is one base off. This chain links TRBV3-1 with TRBJ2-5; TRBD1 or TRBD2 may be the D gene (5 bases each). V was pared by 0 bases and J by 14 bases, with 16 bases between. The CDR3 length is 13 residues. Germline-derived CDR1 and CDR2 are LGHDT and YNNKEL (reference sequence). CDR3 coding DNA: TGTGCCAGCAGCCAAGATCACGGGACCTCCCTATACTTC. It encodes CASSQDHGTSLYF.

This chain joins TRBV5-4 and TRBJ1-4, with a tentative D call TRBD1 (6 bases). Trimming shortened V by 4 bases and J by 4 bases, and 20 bases separated the two germline ends. This CDR3 contains 17 residues. Germline CDR1 SGHNT, CDR2 YYREEE (reference sequence). Here the CDR3 reads CASSKIAGGQYNEKLFF. CDR3 DNA sequence: TGTGCCAGCAGCAAGATCGCCGGTGGACAGTATAATGAAAAACTGTTTTTT.

This clonotype has ten or more counts. V and J are TRBV20-1 and TRBJ2-1; 7 bases fit TRBD1. Germline loops: CDR1 DFQATT, CDR2 SNEGSKA (reference sequence). The CDR3 covers 14 residues. V was pared by 4 bases and J by 5 bases, with 8 bases of the junction left unmatched. CDR3 DNA: TGCAGTGCTAATCCGGGACAGCTAAACAATGAGCAGTTCTTC. Protein product: CSANPGQLNNEQFF.

This clonotype was recorded many times. The chain couples TRBV20-1 to TRBJ2-1; D not certain. V was shortened by 2 bases and J by 0 bases, with 5 bases between the two germline ends. Per germline, CDR1 DFQATT and CDR2 SNEGSKA (reference sequence). CDR3 length: 13 residues. CDR3 nucleotide sequence: TGCAGTGCTAGACTACTCTCCTACAATGAGCAGTTCTTC. Its protein product is CSARLLSYNEQFF.

This chain connects TRBV20-1 to TRBJ2-7; D gene uncertain. Per germline, CDR1 DFQATT and CDR2 SNEGSKA (reference sequence). V lost 0 bases and J lost 1, with 10 bases in between. The CDR3 has 14 amino acids. The CDR3 region is CSARDQSYSYEQYF. CDR3 in DNA: TGCAGTGCTAGAGATCAAAGTTATTCCTACGAGCAGTACTTC.

This clonotype was seen repeatedly, ten times or more. The chain combines TRBV5-5 with TRBJ2-5, with 7 bases aligning to TRBD1. The CDR3 has 15 residues. CDR1 is SGHKS and CDR2 is YYEKEE in the germline V gene (reference sequence). The V segment lost 2 bases and the J segment 2 bases; nucleotides outside the gene matches: 6. CDR3 in DNA: TGTGCCAGCAGCTTAAAGGGACAGTCGCAAGAGACCCAGTACTTC. This codes for CASSLKGQSQETQYF.

The chain combines TRBV20-1 with TRBJ2-7, with TRBD2 identical over 14 bases. Losses at the gene ends were 6 bases for V and 6 bases for J; bases not matched to a gene: 7. CDR3 size: 14 residues. The germline gives CDR1 DFQATT, CDR2 SNEGSKA (reference sequence). The CDR3 region is CSALETSGRGEQYF. The CDR3 region has the DNA TGCAGTGCCCTCGAGACTAGCGGGAGGGGCGAGCAGTACTTC.

To note about this clonotype: This could be a read error, since a much larger clone is one nucleotide away. The rearrangement uses TRBV20-1 and TRBJ2-1, with TRBD2 matching 7 bases. J gave up 6 bases and V 4 bases, and 15 bases lay outside the gene matches. The CDR3 extends over 16 amino acids. Germline CDR1 DFQATT, CDR2 SNEGSKA (reference sequence). CDR3 protein: CSATYMAGARPNEQFF. For the CDR3, the DNA is TGCAGTGCTACCTACATGGCGGGAGCTAGGCCCAATGAGCAGTTCTTC.

The chain employs TRBV28 and TRBJ2-2, with TRBD2 as a possible D gene (5 bases). V was shortened by 6 bases and J by 4 bases, with 21 bases between the two germline ends. CDR1 MDHEN and CDR2 SYDVKM come from the germline V gene. The CDR3 is 17 amino acids. The CDR3: CASRLPWGADGTGELFF. The CDR3, as DNA: TGTGCCAGCAGGCTCCCGTGGGGAGCTGATGGCACCGGGGAGCTGTTTTTT.

This clonotype occurred many times. The chain recombines TRBV28 with TRBJ1-2, with D possibly matching TRBD1 (6 bases). This CDR3 contains 15 residues. Germline V gene sequence: CDR1 MDHEN, CDR2 SYDVKM. The ends were cut back, 7 bases at V and 0 bases at J, with 15 bases in the middle. As DNA, the CDR3 is TGTGCCAGCATCCGAGGGACACACCCTAACTATGGCTACACCTTC. This gives the protein CASIRGTHPNYGYTF.

The sample holds many counts of this clonotype. The J gene is TRBJ2-1, the V gene TRBV27; a weak D match, TRBD2 (5 bases). Germline V CDR1 and CDR2: MNHEY, SMNVEV (reference sequence). The CDR3 is 16 residues long. Between the trimmed V and J ends, which lost 2 bases and 3 bases, there was a span of 14 bases. This CDR3 is CASSLRVGKDYNEQFF. CDR3 nucleotide sequence: TGTGCCAGCAGTTTAAGGGTCGGGAAGGACTACAATGAGCAGTTCTTC.

In regard to this clonotype: A much larger clone lies a single base off, so this may be a read error. This chain links TRBV20-1 with TRBJ2-1, with 11 bases lining up with TRBD2. J gave up 2 bases and V 5 bases, and 2 bases lay outside the gene matches. This CDR3 is 14 amino acids long. Germline V gene lookup returns CDR1 DFQATT and CDR2 SNEGSKA (reference sequence). The CDR3 loop is CSALSGRAYNEQFF. CDR3 sequence (DNA): TGCAGTGCTCTTAGCGGGAGGGCCTACAATGAGCAGTTCTTC.

The chain combines TRBV9 with TRBJ2-7, with TRBD1 matching 11 bases. With 3 bases clipped from V and 5 bases from J, the junction kept 7 bases outside the gene matches. This CDR3 is built from 15 residues. Germline V gene sequence: CDR1 SGDLS, CDR2 YYNGEE. The CDR3 nucleotides are TGTGCCAGCAGCGCCCGGGACAGGGGGACCGACGAGCAGTACTTC. Its translation is CASSARDRGTDEQYF.

This clonotype showed up many times. The chain carries TRBV6-2 or TRBV6-3 and TRBJ2-7; the D is unclear. Trimming removed 3 bases at V and 5 bases at J, with 5 bases between. The CDR3 loop spans 11 amino acids. The germline CDR1 and CDR2 sequences are MNHEY and SVGEGT. CDR3 sequence: CASSYVHEQYF. The DNA for the CDR3 is TGTGCCAGCAGTTATGTCCACGAGCAGTACTTC.

This chain uses TRBV9 with TRBJ2-7, with D possibly TRBD2 on 6 matching bases. The CDR3 is made up of 17 amino acids. Germline CDR1 and CDR2: SGDLS and YYNGEE. The V end lost 2 bases, the J end lost 2 bases, and 20 bases lay between the germline ends. This chain's CDR3 is CASSVQEDPREPYEQYF. In nucleotides, the CDR3 is TGTGCCAGCAGCGTGCAGGAGGACCCGCGGGAACCCTACGAGCAGTACTTC.

This clonotype came up many times. The chain has TRBV28 and TRBJ2-7; no firm D call. V gave up 3 bases and J gave up 2 bases, with 11 bases separating them. CDR3 size: 14 residues. Germline assignment: CDR1 MDHEN and CDR2 SYDVKM. CDR3 in amino acids: CASSFDVSAYEQYF. CDR3 coding DNA: TGTGCCAGCAGTTTTGACGTTTCGGCCTACGAGCAGTACTTC.

The V and J genes are TRBV12-3 or TRBV12-4 and TRBJ2-2, with 8 bases fitting TRBD1. The CDR3 is made up of 14 amino acids. J lost 5 bases, V lost 5 bases, and 4 bases had no gene match. The DNA for the CDR3 is TGTGCCAGCAGTAGGAGACAGGGGACCGGGGAGCTGTTTTTT. Amino acid sequence: CASSRRQGTGELFF.

This clonotype was detected only a few times. The V and J genes are TRBV12-3 or TRBV12-4 and TRBJ2-1; TRBD2 aligns across 7 bases. V dropped 3 bases and J dropped 4; count of bases not matched to a gene: 6. The CDR3 contains 15 residues. CDR3 sequence reads: CASSFGRAGYNEQFF. CDR3 nucleotides: TGTGCCAGCAGTTTCGGCCGAGCGGGATACAATGAGCAGTTCTTC.

The CDR3 region has the DNA TGTGCCAGCGCGCCGGGACTAGCGAACACCGGGGAGCTGTTTTTT. The encoded protein is CASAPGLANTGELFF. The gene calls are TRBV6-2 or TRBV6-3 and TRBJ2-2, with 8 bases aligning to TRBD2. Per the germline V gene, CDR1 is MNHEY and CDR2 is SVGEGT. This CDR3 contains 15 residues. The ends lost 8 bases at V and 0 bases at J; junction bases unmatched: 5.